This T cell receptor (beta chain) was documented in a study of T cell responses to AZD1222 COVID-19 vaccine. Study-wide points: Females made up more of the donors, who were largely white British, and clonal diversity may have come out too low. Two AZD1222 administrations were followed by greater Spike-specific TCR breadth and depth. Along spike, vaccine-associated CD4 TCRs were found throughout, with dominance at 160-218 and 743-854. All repertoire sampling was performed exclusively after the peak T cell response.

As regards this clone: Its antigen is currently unknown.

The V segment lost 9 bases and the J segment 2 bases; nucleotides outside the gene matches: 8. The CDR3 runs 14 residues. Germline V CDR1 and CDR2: MNHEY, SMNVEV (reference sequence). Clones were read by immunoSEQ multiplex PCR, and TCRdb kept only the in-frame ones, dropping some. Here the sample spans under 200,000 clones, around 90% being singletons. This sequence joins TRBV27 and TRBJ1-1, with 8 nucleotides matching TRBD1. Sequencing used peripheral blood, obtained 28 days after the second AZD1222 dose. The TCR was taken from an adult who received the AZD1222 COVID-19 vaccine. CDR3 nucleotides: TGTGCCAGTAGCTCACAGGGGGGAAACACTGAAGCTTTCTTT. Encoded protein: CASSSQGGNTEAFF.